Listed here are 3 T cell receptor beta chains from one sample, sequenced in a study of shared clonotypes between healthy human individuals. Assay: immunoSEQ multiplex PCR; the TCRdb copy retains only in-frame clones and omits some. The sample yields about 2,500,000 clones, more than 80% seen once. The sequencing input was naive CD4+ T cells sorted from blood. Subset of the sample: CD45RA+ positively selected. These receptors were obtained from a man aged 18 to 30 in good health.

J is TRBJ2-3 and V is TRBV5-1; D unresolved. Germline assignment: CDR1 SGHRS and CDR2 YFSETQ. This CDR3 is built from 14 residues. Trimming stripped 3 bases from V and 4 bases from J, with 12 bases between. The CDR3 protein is CASSWWNGADTQYF. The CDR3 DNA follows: TGCGCCAGCAGCTGGTGGAATGGGGCAGATACGCAGTATTTT.

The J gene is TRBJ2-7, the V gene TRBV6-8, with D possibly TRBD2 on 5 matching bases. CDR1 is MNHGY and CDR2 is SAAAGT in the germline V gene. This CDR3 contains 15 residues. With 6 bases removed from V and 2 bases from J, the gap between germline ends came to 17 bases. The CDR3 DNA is TGTGCCAGCAGAGCCAGAGGGCAACTCACCTACGAGCAGTACTTC. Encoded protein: CASRARGQLTYEQYF.

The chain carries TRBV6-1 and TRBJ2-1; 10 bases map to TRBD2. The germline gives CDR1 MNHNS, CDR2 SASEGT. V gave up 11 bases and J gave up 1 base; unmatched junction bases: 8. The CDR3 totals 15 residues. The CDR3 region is CAGAKTSGSYNEQFF. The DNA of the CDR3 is TGTGCCGGCGCCAAGACTAGCGGGTCCTACAATGAGCAGTTCTTC.